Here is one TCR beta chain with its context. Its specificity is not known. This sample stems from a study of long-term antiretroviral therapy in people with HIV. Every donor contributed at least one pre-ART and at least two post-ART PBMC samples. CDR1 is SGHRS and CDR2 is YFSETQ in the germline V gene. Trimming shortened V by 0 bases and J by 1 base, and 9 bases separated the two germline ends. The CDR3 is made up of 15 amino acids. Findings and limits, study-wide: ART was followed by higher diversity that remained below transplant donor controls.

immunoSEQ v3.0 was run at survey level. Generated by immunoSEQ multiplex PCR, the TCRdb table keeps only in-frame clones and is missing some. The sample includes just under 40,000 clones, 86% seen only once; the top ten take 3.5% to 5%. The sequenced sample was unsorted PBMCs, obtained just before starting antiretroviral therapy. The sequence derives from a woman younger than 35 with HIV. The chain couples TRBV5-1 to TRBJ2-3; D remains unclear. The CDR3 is CASSLASPGTDTQYF. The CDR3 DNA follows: TGCGCCAGCAGCTTGGCCTCGCCGGGCACAGATACGCAGTATTTT.